This TCR beta chain was sequenced for a study of cytomegalovirus exposure and HLA in healthy donors. Notes on the study in general: TCR beta chains numbering under 200 were designated cytomegalovirus-associated.

In regard to this clone: Its antigen is undetermined.

V lost 0 bases and J 1 base, leaving 6 bases between the germline ends. The germline gives CDR1 SGHTA, CDR2 FQGTGA. The CDR3 has 14 residues. The PCR ran on 60 Vbeta and 13 Jbeta primers. The table came from immunoSEQ multiplex PCR; TCRdb's copy has only in-frame clones and leaves some out. The table records 100,000 or so clones, approximately 85% of them present only once. The sample was PBMCs. The chain joins TRBV7-3 to TRBJ2-5; maybe TRBD2 (5 bases). This receptor was taken from a man in his thirties or forties in good health and CMV-seronegative. CDR3 amino acids: CASSLTGVQETQYF. DNA for the CDR3: TGTGCCAGCAGCTTAACGGGAGTCCAAGAGACCCAGTACTTC.